This TCR beta chain stems from a study of blood T cell repertoires in COVID-19. Study overall: The United States, Italy and Spain supplied acute and convalescent COVID-19 samples. PBMCs, B-cell-depleted T cells, or T cells provided the cDNA or gDNA that made up the material.

Original processing notes: The authors estimated nucleated cell counts from reference gene primer amplification. Sequenced by immunoSEQ multiplex PCR; TCRdb stores in-frame clones only, minus some. V, J and clone size are those of that table, while D and trimming were read from the DNA. Here the sample spans roughly 97,000 clones, about nine tenths being singletons. V was clipped by 1 base and J by 6 bases, with 15 bases between them. CDR3 length: 15 amino acids. CDR1 is GTSNPN, CDR2 SVGIG, per germline (reference sequence). Sequenced sample: peripheral blood. The receptor was derived from a man in his sixties with acute or convalescent COVID-19. This rearrangement joins TRBV30 to TRBJ1-4, with D perhaps TRBD1 (5 bases). The CDR3: CAWSGTGGIDEKLFF. In DNA, the CDR3 is TGTGCCTGGAGTGGTACGGGGGGAATTGATGAAAAACTGTTTTTT.